Each of the 17 T cell receptor beta chains below was sequenced from the same sample in a study of identifying expanded T cells in peripheral blood. The repertoire was sequenced with immunoSEQ multiplex PCR; TCRdb's copy has only in-frame clones and lacks some. Of 70,000 to 95,000 clones listed, about nine tenths are singletons. Sequenced material: blood. The receptor set was obtained from a person aged 18-70 years in good health.

This clone was counted once. V gene TRBV7-2 combines with J gene TRBJ2-7; the match to TRBD1 covers 8 bases. The CDR3 extends over 15 amino acids. V lost 1 base and J lost 5; bases outside the gene matches: 7. Germline V lookup: CDR1 SGHTA, CDR2 FQGNSA. The chain's CDR3 is CASSLGPGGIDEQYF. CDR3 coding DNA: TGTGCCAGCAGCTTAGGGCCAGGGGGCATCGACGAGCAGTACTTC.

The chain carries TRBV30 and TRBJ2-7; D uncertain. Germline values: CDR1 GTSNPN, CDR2 SVGIG (reference sequence). V lost 0 bases to trimming and J lost 2 bases, with 8 bases between them. The CDR3 covers 13 residues. The DNA for the CDR3 is TGTGCCTGGAGTGTACTTGGGGCCTACGAGCAGTACTTC. It yields the protein CAWSVLGAYEQYF.

The sample holds one count of this clone. The chain couples TRBV12-5 to TRBJ2-6; TRBD1 aligns across 9 bases. The CDR3 is 19 amino acids. V shed 2 bases, J shed 0 bases, and the junction held 8 bases outside the gene matches. Germline loops: CDR1 LGHNT, CDR2 FRNRAP. CDR3 loop: CASGLTTGTGFSGANVLTF. The CDR3 DNA reads as TGTGCTAGTGGTTTGACTACCGGGACAGGGTTCTCTGGGGCCAACGTCCTGACTTTC. The full variable domain, rest sourced from reference TRBV12-5 and TRBJ2-6, is DARVTQTPRHKVTEMGQEVTMRCQPILGHNTVFWYRQTMMQGLELLAYFRNRAPLDDSGMPKDRFSAEMPDATLATLKIQPSEPRDSAVYFCASGLTTGTGFSGANVLTFGAGSRLTVL.

This chain uses TRBV19 with TRBJ1-5, with a tentative D call TRBD1 (5 bases). Germline V lookup: CDR1 LNHDA, CDR2 SQIVND (reference sequence). This CDR3 is 15 amino acids long. V was trimmed by 0 bases and J by 7 bases, leaving 13 bases between them. Written as DNA, the CDR3 is TGTGCCAGTAGTATAGATACGAGGGGTTGGCAGCCCCAGCATTTT. The encoded protein is CASSIDTRGWQPQHF.

This chain connects TRBV4-1 to TRBJ2-4; a possible D gene is TRBD2 (6 bases). V lost 0 bases and J lost 0, with 12 bases in between. This CDR3 spans 17 amino acids. Germline values: CDR1 MGHRA, CDR2 YSYEKL. This CDR3 is CASSQDSGGLAKNIQYF. In DNA form, the CDR3 reads TGCGCCAGCAGCCAAGATTCAGGAGGGCTAGCCAAAAACATTCAGTACTTC.

The J gene is TRBJ2-7, the V gene TRBV5-1; D tentatively fits TRBD1 or TRBD2 (6 bases each). The CDR3 contains 14 residues. Per the germline V gene, CDR1 is SGHRS and CDR2 is YFSETQ. V gave up 4 bases and J gave up 4 bases, with 15 bases separating them. CDR3 sequence reads: CASSQKTGGYEQYF. For the CDR3, the DNA is TGCGCCAGCAGCCAGAAGACAGGAGGGTACGAGCAGTACTTC.

The CDR3 loop is CASSHGAFFQETQYF. CDR3 DNA sequence: TGTGCCAGCAGCCATGGGGCCTTCTTCCAAGAGACCCAGTACTTC. The chain combines TRBV11-2 with TRBJ2-5, with D perhaps TRBD1 (5 bases). The CDR3 spans 15 residues. Germline CDR1 reads SGHAT; CDR2 reads FQNNGV. V was shortened by 5 bases and J by 1 base, with 14 bases between the two germline ends.

This chain joins TRBV19 and TRBJ1-4, with D hard to call. Germline loops: CDR1 LNHDA, CDR2 SQIVND (reference sequence). The V gene lost 7 bases and the J gene lost 3 bases, with 15 bases spanning the gap. This CDR3 comprises 15 residues. In DNA form, the CDR3 reads TGTGCCAGTACTTTGACGGCAGCCCCTAATGAAAAACTGTTTTTT. Protein product: CASTLTAAPNEKLFF.

The chain joins TRBV28 to TRBJ2-7; D perhaps matches TRBD1 (6 bases). This CDR3 spans 15 amino acids. From germline, CDR1 is MDHEN and CDR2 SYDVKM. With 7 bases removed from V and 1 base from J, the gap between germline ends came to 17 bases. This CDR3 is CASIWAGDRSYEQYF. The CDR3 coding sequence is TGTGCCAGCATTTGGGCAGGGGATCGGTCCTACGAGCAGTACTTC.

V usage is TRBV27 and J usage is TRBJ1-1, with D possibly matching TRBD1 (5 bases). The V end was cut by 0 bases, the J end by 1 base, with 9 bases between. The CDR3 sequence is 15 residues long. Germline V gene sequence: CDR1 MNHEY, CDR2 SMNVEV (reference sequence). CDR3: CASSLSGRRNTEAFF. CDR3 in DNA: TGTGCCAGCAGTTTATCGGGACGGAGGAACACTGAAGCTTTCTTT.

The J gene is TRBJ2-5, the V gene TRBV10-2; 7 bases line up with TRBD1. V shed 6 bases, J shed 5 bases, and the junction held 12 bases outside the gene matches. The CDR3 spans 15 residues. Germline lookup yields CDR1 WSHSY and CDR2 SAAADI. CDR3 in DNA: TGCGCCAGCAGCGAGACAGGGCAACGGTACGAGACCCAGTACTTC. As protein: CASSETGQRYETQYF.

In this sample, this clone turned up once. The V call is TRBV30, the J call TRBJ2-2; possible D gene TRBD1, 6 bases. The V gene lost 0 bases and the J gene lost 3 bases, with 11 bases spanning the gap. Germline V gene data show CDR1 as GTSNPN and CDR2 as SVGIG (reference sequence). The CDR3 has 15 residues. The CDR3 spells CAWSVRGTHTGELFF. The CDR3 DNA is TGTGCCTGGAGTGTACGAGGGACACACACCGGGGAGCTGTTTTTT.

The chain has TRBV30 and TRBJ2-3; D is uncertain. V was cut by 1 base and J by 2 bases, with 10 bases left in between. The CDR3 sequence is 14 residues long. CDR1 and CDR2 from the germline V gene are GTSNPN and SVGIG (reference sequence). The CDR3 protein is CAWSGGTYTDTQYF. The CDR3 DNA follows: TGTGCCTGGAGTGGCGGTACCTACACAGATACGCAGTATTTT.

The rearrangement links TRBV5-1 to TRBJ2-6; 7 nucleotides align to TRBD2. CDR1 is SGHRS and CDR2 is YFSETQ in the germline V gene. Germline trimming cut 2 bases from V and 1 base from J; bases unmatched to any gene: 6. The CDR3 loop spans 17 amino acids. The CDR3 reads CASSLREGSSGANVLTF. DNA of the CDR3: TGCGCCAGCAGCTTAAGGGAGGGTTCATCTGGGGCCAACGTCCTGACTTTC.

This chain joins TRBV5-3 and TRBJ2-5, with a tentative D call TRBD2 (5 bases). TRBV5-3 is given ORF status, its function remaining uncertain. The V end was cut by 0 bases, the J end by 11 bases, with 14 bases between. The CDR3 runs to 13 residues. Here the CDR3 DNA reads TGTGCCAGAAGCTTGGCCTTCCGAGGGCTTCAGTACTTC. It yields the protein CARSLAFRGLQYF.

The gene calls are TRBV11-2 and TRBJ2-7; 7 bases align to TRBD1. The germline CDR1 and CDR2 sequences are SGHAT and FQNNGV. The CDR3 runs 14 residues. Trimming took 5 bases from V and 6 from J; bases not matched to a gene: 10. In nucleotides, the CDR3 is TGTGCCAGCAGCCGCCCGGGACAGTCAGGCGAGCAGTACTTC. Encoded protein: CASSRPGQSGEQYF. The whole variable domain, filled in from reference TRBV11-2 and TRBJ2-7, reads EAGVAQSPRYKIIEKRQSVAFWCNPISGHATLYWYQQILGQGPKLLIQFQNNGVVDDSQLPKDRFSAERLKGVDSTLKIQPAKLEDSAVYLCASSRPGQSGEQYFGPGTRLTVT.

The chain combines TRBV7-8 with TRBJ2-2; D gene ambiguous. The germline V gene has CDR1 SGHVS and CDR2 FQNEAQ. The CDR3 runs to 16 residues. Trimming stripped 5 bases from V and 6 bases from J, with 19 bases between. Written as DNA, the CDR3 is TGTGCCAGCAGCAGAGTCCCAACTCCAGAGGCCGGGGAGCTGTTTTTT. This gives the protein CASSRVPTPEAGELFF. The variable domain in full, with the rest retrieved from reference TRBV7-8 and TRBJ2-2, is GAGVSQSPRYKVAKRGQDVALRCDPISGHVSLFWYQQALGQGPEFLTYFQNEAQLDKSGLPSDRFFAERPEGSVSTLKIQRTQQEDSAVYLCASSRVPTPEAGELFFGEGSRLTVL.